This T cell receptor (beta chain) was sequenced during a study of post-analysis software for immune sequencing data (dated by TCRdb to between 2015 and 2017). Concerning the study at large: Recorded disease courses included relapsing-remitting, secondary progressive and progressive-relapsing multiple sclerosis, with some patients lacking subtype annotation. The multiple sclerosis patient repertoires were compared with about a dozen previously published healthy control repertoires from donors aged roughly 6 to 27 years. A subset of samples was prepared in parallel using single-end sample barcoding, then pooled and co-amplified after Illumina adapter ligation. Beyond this particular receptor, the publication reports: Patients showed significantly higher frequencies than controls for roughly five TRBV segments, among them TRBV5-6, TRBV5-1 and TRBV20-1. The control group was slightly older than the multiple sclerosis patient group. Compared with controls, multiple sclerosis patients had significantly lower normalized Chao1 diversity, a finding suggesting substantial peripheral T-cell clonal expansion. Direct clustering with F measure revealed strong co-clustering of samples prepared in the same batch, which led to a batch-effect correction.

TCR beta repertoires were profiled from peripheral blood of roughly 13 young patients with multiple sclerosis to demonstrate the VDJtools post-analysis software. The multiple sclerosis patients were children and adolescents ranging in age from roughly 6 to 16 years. CDR1 is given as SGHTA and CDR2 as FQGNSA, both from the germline V gene. V is trimmed back by 4 bases and J by 7 bases, and the junction contains 18 bases that no gene match accounts for. Its CDR3 holds 17 amino acids, cysteine through phenylalanine. Only CDR3 DNA remains: 51 bases, in frame from the first base. The library came from PCR. Sequencing took place on an Illumina HiSeq 2500. Unique molecular identifiers were incorporated into TCR beta cDNA libraries to reduce PCR and sequencing biases. Every 1 to 10 million input T cells yielded roughly 500,000 cDNA molecules, meaning each molecule approximated one T cell. The patient libraries were prepared and sequenced using the same protocol as the earlier healthy control dataset. Within a given batch, samples were prepared together, multiplexed and sequenced on the same HiSeq lane. On the study's bioinformatics: MIGEC handled the raw barcoded reads, throwing out single-read molecular identifier groups before consensus assembly and CDR3 extraction. Clonotype tables were post-analysed with VDJtools, normalizing diversity by down-sampling all datasets to the smallest sample size. Repertoire overlap clustering matched CDR3 amino acid but not nucleotide sequences to correct batch-related cross-sample contamination. Through fastp at Q25 and MiXCR, TCRdb rebuilt clones from the public reads, retaining in-frame beta chains. Entries are consolidated by CDR3 protein sequence, retaining the most common genes and DNA. These V and J calls rely on TCRdb rather than the paper's analysis. The sample table records fewer than 550,000 distinct CDR3 sequences; around a third of these occur just once. Approximately 6% of the sample is taken by the ten largest.

As for this clonotype: It lacks a known antigen. It has no much larger one-base neighbor in the sample; base qualities were not kept.

Sequencing was performed on blood. The sequence derives from a girl aged 2-17 years with multiple sclerosis. The sequence is built from TRBV7-2 and TRBJ2-7, with TRBD1 identical over 8 junction bases. The DNA sequence reads TGTGCCAGCAGCTGGAGGACCTTGGACAGGGTGGCCCATGAGCAGTACTTC. This sequence encodes CASSWRTLDRVAHEQYF.